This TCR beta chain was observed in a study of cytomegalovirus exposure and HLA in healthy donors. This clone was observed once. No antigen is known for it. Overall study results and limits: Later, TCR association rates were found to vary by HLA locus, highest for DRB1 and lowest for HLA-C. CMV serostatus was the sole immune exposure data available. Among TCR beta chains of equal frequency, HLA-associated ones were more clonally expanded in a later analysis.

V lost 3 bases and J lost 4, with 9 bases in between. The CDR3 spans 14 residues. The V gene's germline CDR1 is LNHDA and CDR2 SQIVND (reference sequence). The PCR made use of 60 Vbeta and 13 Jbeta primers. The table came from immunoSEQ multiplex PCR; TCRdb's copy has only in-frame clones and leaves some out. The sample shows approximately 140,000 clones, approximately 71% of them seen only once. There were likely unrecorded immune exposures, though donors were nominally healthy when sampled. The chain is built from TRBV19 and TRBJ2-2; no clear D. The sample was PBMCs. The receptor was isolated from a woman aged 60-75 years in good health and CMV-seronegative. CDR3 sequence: CASSMTQITGELFF. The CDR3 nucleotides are TGTGCCAGTAGTATGACACAGATCACCGGGGAGCTGTTTTTT.